This is a list of T cell receptor beta chains from one sample in a study of cytomegalovirus exposure and HLA in healthy donors. The repertoire was sequenced with immunoSEQ multiplex PCR; TCRdb's copy has only in-frame clones and lacks some. Here the sample spans some 140,000 clones, around 85% being singletons. Source material: PBMCs. Receptors originate from a woman aged 45-65 years in good health and CMV-seropositive. Each CDR3 is given without its conserved first and last residue.

V	J	length	CDR3
TRBV7-2	TRBJ2-1	13	ASTIGVGLYNEQF
TRBV2	TRBJ2-7	12	AGKPGHGAYEQY
TRBV6-1	TRBJ2-3	12	ASSGLAGGDTQY
TRBV19	TRBJ2-6	15	ASSIQGRSSGANVLT
TRBV11-3	TRBJ2-3	12	ASKRGDPTDTQY
TRBV4-2	TRBJ2-2	16	ASSQAFPGEGNTGELF
TRBV28	TRBJ1-2	12	ASSLRWGRRGYT
TRBV18	TRBJ1-4	13	ASSPSRGGPEKLF
TRBV4-2	TRBJ2-3	13	ASSALAGGQDTQY
TRBV15	TRBJ2-7	12	ATRSKAGSYEQY
TRBV6-1	TRBJ2-7	12	ASSEAGTGLKAY
TRBV6-5	TRBJ2-7	11	ASSSGQGYEQY
TRBV4-1	TRBJ2-5	13	ASSQEYRDSETQY
TRBV6-5	TRBJ1-1	11	ATNVRAGDEAF
TRBV30	TRBJ1-2	10	AWSGGSYGYT
TRBV29-1	TRBJ2-7	13	SVRGWAGGDYEQY
TRBV2	TRBJ2-7	13	ASRAPGTEAYEQY
TRBV30	TRBJ2-3	12	ACERATSTDTQY
TRBV6-1	TRBJ2-7	11	ASSSQATFEQY
TRBV7-9	TRBJ2-2	12	ASNLAGTTGELF
TRBV9	TRBJ2-3	14	ASSKRGRGSTDTQY
TRBV2	TRBJ2-5	13	ASTRLTSGAETQY